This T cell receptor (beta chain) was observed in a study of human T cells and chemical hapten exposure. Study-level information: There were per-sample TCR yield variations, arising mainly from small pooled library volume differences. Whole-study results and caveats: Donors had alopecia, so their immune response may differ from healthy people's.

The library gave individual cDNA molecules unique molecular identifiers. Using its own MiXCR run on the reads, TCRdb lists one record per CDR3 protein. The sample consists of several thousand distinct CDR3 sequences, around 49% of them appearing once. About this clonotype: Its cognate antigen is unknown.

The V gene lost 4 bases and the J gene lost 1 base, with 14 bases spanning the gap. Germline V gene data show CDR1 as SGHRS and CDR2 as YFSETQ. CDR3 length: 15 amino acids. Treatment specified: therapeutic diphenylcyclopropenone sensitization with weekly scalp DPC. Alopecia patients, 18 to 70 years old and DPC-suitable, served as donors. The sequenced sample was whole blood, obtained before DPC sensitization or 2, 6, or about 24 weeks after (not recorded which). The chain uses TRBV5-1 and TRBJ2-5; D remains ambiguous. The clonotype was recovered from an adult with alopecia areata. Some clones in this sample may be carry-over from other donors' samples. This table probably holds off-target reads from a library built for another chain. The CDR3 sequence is CASSIGVGVQETQYF. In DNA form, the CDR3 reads TGCGCCAGCAGCATTGGAGTCGGAGTCCAAGAGACCCAGTACTTC. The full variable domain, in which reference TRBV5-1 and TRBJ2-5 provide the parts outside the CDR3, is KAGVTQTPRYLIKTRGQQVTLSCSPISGHRSVSWYQQTPGQGLQFLFEYFSETQRNKGNFPGRFSGRQFSNSRSEMNVSTLELGDSALYLCASSIGVGVQETQYFGPGTRLLVL.